This is a list of T cell receptor beta chains from one sample in a study of T cell responses to AZD1222 COVID-19 vaccine. Data came from immunoSEQ multiplex PCR; TCRdb stores just in-frame clones and leaves some out. The sample has about 200,000 clones; about 92% are singletons. Sequenced here: peripheral blood, sampled on day 0 of MenACWY control vaccination. The receptor set was obtained from an adult in good health. CDR3s include the opening cysteine and the closing phenylalanine or tryptophan. The D gene is left open where the match is weak. Expanded clones get a size class; other rows say once, few or many, or leave the size out.

clone size: NA
J gene: TRBJ1-1
D gene: TRBD1
V gene: TRBV5-4
CDR3 protein: CASSRGTGERAFF
CDR3 DNA: TGTGCCAGCAGCCGGGGAACAGGGGAAAGGGCTTTCTTT

clone size: NA
J gene: TRBJ1-5
D gene: TRBD1
V gene: TRBV7-9
CDR3 protein: CASSLGQGNLPQHF
CDR3 DNA: TGTGCCAGCAGCTTAGGACAGGGGAATCTGCCCCAGCATTTT

clone size: NA
J gene: TRBJ1-6
D gene: NA
V gene: TRBV28
CDR3 protein: CASRSQGTYNSPLHF
CDR3 DNA: TGTGCCAGCAGGTCACAGGGAACCTATAATTCACCCCTCCACTTT

clone size: NA
J gene: TRBJ2-1
D gene: NA
V gene: TRBV15
CDR3 protein: CATSRTRSGNEQFF
CDR3 DNA: TGTGCCACCAGCAGAACACGATCGGGAAATGAGCAGTTCTTC

clone size: few
J gene: TRBJ1-1
D gene: TRBD1
V gene: TRBV6-2/TRBV6-3
CDR3 protein: CASSYGLGRYRGETEAFF
CDR3 DNA: TGTGCCAGCAGTTACGGATTGGGCCGGTACAGGGGTGAAACTGAAGCTTTCTTT

clone size: NA
J gene: TRBJ1-5
D gene: TRBD1
V gene: TRBV6-2/TRBV6-3
CDR3 protein: CASSYAGQGHQPQHF
CDR3 DNA: TGTGCCAGCAGTTACGCGGGACAGGGCCATCAGCCCCAGCATTTT

clone size: NA
J gene: TRBJ1-2
D gene: TRBD1
V gene: TRBV24-1
CDR3 protein: CATSTGGNYGYTF
CDR3 DNA: TGTGCCACCAGTACAGGGGGGAACTATGGCTACACCTTC

clone size: NA
J gene: TRBJ1-5
D gene: NA
V gene: TRBV4-2
CDR3 protein: CASSQEVGGVQPQHF
CDR3 DNA: TGTGCCAGCAGCCAAGAGGTGGGGGGGGTTCAGCCCCAGCATTTT

clone size: NA
J gene: TRBJ1-1
D gene: TRBD1
V gene: TRBV7-8
CDR3 protein: CASSATGNRWDTEAFF
CDR3 DNA: TGTGCCAGCAGCGCGACAGGGAATCGATGGGACACTGAAGCTTTCTTT

clone size: NA
J gene: TRBJ1-5
D gene: TRBD1
V gene: TRBV28
CDR3 protein: CASTPRGRGFDQPQHF
CDR3 DNA: TGTGCCAGCACCCCCAGGGGCAGGGGGTTTGATCAGCCCCAGCATTTT

clone size: NA
J gene: TRBJ2-1
D gene: TRBD2
V gene: TRBV28
CDR3 protein: CASLPGGGVPSSYNEQFF
CDR3 DNA: TGTGCCAGCCTGCCTGGCGGGGGAGTCCCAAGCTCCTACAATGAGCAGTTCTTC

clone size: NA
J gene: TRBJ1-2
D gene: NA
V gene: TRBV27
CDR3 protein: CASRKGTIETF
CDR3 DNA: TGTGCCAGCAGAAAGGGGACGATTGAGACCTTC

clone size: NA
J gene: TRBJ2-1
D gene: NA
V gene: TRBV2
CDR3 protein: CASRAEILAYNEQFF
CDR3 DNA: TGTGCCAGCAGAGCAGAGATATTGGCCTACAATGAGCAGTTCTTC

clone size: NA
J gene: TRBJ1-5
D gene: NA
V gene: TRBV20-1
CDR3 protein: CSASLVGGNQPQHF
CDR3 DNA: TGCAGTGCTAGTTTGGTAGGGGGAAATCAGCCCCAGCATTTT

clone size: NA
J gene: TRBJ2-3
D gene: NA
V gene: TRBV11-3
CDR3 protein: CASSFGSTDTQYF
CDR3 DNA: TGTGCCAGCAGCTTTGGCAGCACAGATACGCAGTATTTT

clone size: NA
J gene: TRBJ2-7
D gene: NA
V gene: TRBV5-1
CDR3 protein: CASSLGGRTYEQYF
CDR3 DNA: TGCGCCAGCAGCTTGGGTGGCAGAACCTACGAGCAGTACTTC

clone size: NA
J gene: TRBJ1-1
D gene: NA
V gene: TRBV5-8
CDR3 protein: CASSLYERGGTEAFF
CDR3 DNA: TGTGCCAGCAGCTTATATGAGCGGGGGGGTACTGAAGCTTTCTTT

clone size: NA
J gene: TRBJ2-3
D gene: TRBD1
V gene: TRBV12-5
CDR3 protein: CASGLVLGQGANTQYF
CDR3 DNA: TGTGCTAGTGGTTTGGTACTCGGACAGGGGGCGAATACGCAGTATTTT

clone size: NA
J gene: TRBJ2-7
D gene: NA
V gene: TRBV12-2
CDR3 protein: CASRHSSPYRDRCTYEQYF
CDR3 DNA: TGTGCAAGTCGCCATTCGTCCCCTTACCGGGACAGGTGTACCTACGAGCAGTACTTC

clone size: NA
J gene: TRBJ2-1
D gene: NA
V gene: TRBV7-2
CDR3 protein: CASRSSALEQFF
CDR3 DNA: TGTGCCAGCAGATCAAGCGCGCTTGAGCAGTTCTTC

clone size: NA
J gene: TRBJ1-2
D gene: NA
V gene: TRBV7-9
CDR3 protein: CASSPSGGAEGYTF
CDR3 DNA: TGTGCCAGCAGCCCCTCCGGGGGGGCGGAAGGCTACACCTTC